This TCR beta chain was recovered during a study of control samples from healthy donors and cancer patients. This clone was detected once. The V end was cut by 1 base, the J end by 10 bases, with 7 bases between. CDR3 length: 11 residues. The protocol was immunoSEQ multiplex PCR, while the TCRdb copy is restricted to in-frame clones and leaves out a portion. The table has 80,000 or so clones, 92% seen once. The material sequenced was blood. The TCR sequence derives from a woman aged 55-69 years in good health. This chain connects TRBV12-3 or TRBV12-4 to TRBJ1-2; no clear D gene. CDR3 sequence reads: CASSLGQFYTF. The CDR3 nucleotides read TGTGCCAGCAGTTTAGGCCAGTTCTACACCTTC.